The rows below give T cell receptor beta chains drawn from one sample of a study of blood T cells in healthy people across ages. TCRdb re-called the 5' RACE reads through MiXCR, storing one row per CDR3 protein. The data hold about 1.8 million distinct CDR3 sequences, with 49% observed a single time. The sample was blood. Receptors were obtained from a middle-aged woman in good health. Both conserved end residues are part of each CDR3. The D gene is left open where the match is weak. Clone size is given for some rows only: seen once, a few or many times, or a class if the clone is expanded.

few	TRBJ2-5	TRBV7-4	-	CASSLLAPVRDEQETQYF	TGTGCCAGCAGTTTATTAGCCCCGGTCCGGGACGAACAAGAGACCCAGTACTTC
-	TRBJ2-7	TRBV6-5	-	CASSDQIGGYEQYF	TGTGCCAGCAGTGACCAAATTGGGGGGTACGAGCAGTACTTC
once	TRBJ1-1	TRBV25-1	-	CASTDTGRGTEAFF	TGTGCCAGCACCGATACAGGGCGTGGAACTGAAGCTTTCTTT
few	TRBJ2-3	TRBV28	-	CASSLRQGVGADTQYF	TGTGCCAGCAGTTTACGGCAGGGAGTGGGTGCAGATACGCAGTATTTT
-	TRBJ2-3	TRBV14	TRBD2	CASSQWLAGGSTDTQYF	TGTGCCAGCAGCCAATGGCTAGCGGGAGGGAGCACAGATACGCAGTATTTT
-	TRBJ2-5	TRBV4-2	-	CASSQAALLTPGQETQYF	TGTGCCAGCAGCCAAGCCGCGCTGCTTACCCCGGGCCAAGAGACCCAGTACTTC
-	TRBJ2-1	TRBV14	TRBD2	CASGRLAGTNEQFF	TGTGCCAGCGGCAGACTAGCGGGGACCAATGAGCAGTTCTTC
-	TRBJ2-4	TRBV6-1	TRBD1	CASIGQGAFFKNIQYF	TGTGCCAGCATCGGACAGGGGGCCTTTTTCAAAAACATTCAGTACTTC
few	TRBJ2-5	TRBV20-1	TRBD1	CSAPDRGSETQYF	TGCAGTGCCCCGGACAGGGGGTCGGAGACCCAGTACTTC
few	TRBJ2-1	TRBV5-1	-	CASSLAQTLYNEQFF	TGCGCCAGCAGCTTGGCCCAGACCTTATACAATGAGCAGTTCTTC
few	TRBJ2-2	TRBV27	-	CASSTAGVGGELFF	TGTGCCAGCAGTACCGCAGGGGTTGGCGGGGAGCTGTTTTTT
-	TRBJ2-1	TRBV6-2/TRBV6-3	-	CASTFAGFSYNEQFF	TGTGCCAGTACCTTTGCGGGGTTCTCCTACAATGAGCAGTTCTTC
once	TRBJ2-7	TRBV6-6	TRBD1	CASSHQTGEFYEQYF	TGTGCCAGCAGTCACCAGACAGGGGAGTTCTACGAGCAGTACTTC
-	TRBJ1-1	TRBV7-8	TRBD1	CASSRAGTGSTEAFF	TGTGCCAGCAGCCGCGCCGGGACAGGGAGCACTGAAGCTTTCTTT
-	TRBJ2-7	TRBV5-1	TRBD2	CASSTGLAGIYNEQYF	TGCGCCAGCAGCACGGGACTAGCGGGGATCTACAATGAGCAGTACTTC
-	TRBJ1-2	TRBV24-1	-	CATSDPRTLNYGYTF	TGTGCCACCAGTGACCCGAGGACTCTTAACTATGGCTACACCTTC
few	TRBJ2-7	TRBV21-1	-	CASSKELRFSYEQYF	TGTGCCAGCAGCAAAGAGTTGCGATTTTCCTACGAGCAGTACTTC
few	TRBJ2-1	TRBV19	-	CASKDPGEGVYNEQFF	TGTGCCAGTAAGGATCCAGGGGAAGGGGTTTACAATGAGCAGTTCTTC
-	TRBJ2-1	TRBV4-1	-	CASSHLTEGNEQFF	TGCGCCAGCAGCCACCTCACCGAGGGCAATGAGCAGTTCTTC
-	TRBJ1-4	TRBV12-3/TRBV12-4	TRBD1	CASSAMLTGAINEKLFF	TGTGCCAGCAGTGCGATGTTAACAGGGGCGATAAATGAAAAACTGTTTTTT
-	TRBJ2-3	TRBV27	TRBD2	CAIKRGGRDTQYF	TGTGCCATTAAGCGGGGGGGCCGAGATACGCAGTATTTT
-	TRBJ1-1	TRBV4-3	-	CASSPPGSREAFF	TGCGCCAGCAGCCCCCCTGGCAGCCGAGAAGCTTTCTTT
few	TRBJ2-5	TRBV3-1	TRBD2	CASRKAGGETQYF	TGTGCCAGCAGGAAAGCGGGGGGGGAGACCCAGTACTTC